The sequence of this TCR beta chain was determined in a study of breast tumors, draining lymph nodes, adjacent tissues. A remark on this clonotype: Its antigen remains unidentified.

After removal of 4 bases from V and 5 bases from J, the junction contained 9 bases not matched to a gene. Germline assignment: CDR1 SGHNT and CDR2 YYREEE (reference sequence). The CDR3 has 16 amino acids. In TCRdb, the multiplex PCR reads were re-called with MiXCR into one record per CDR3 protein. The data hold tens of thousands of distinct CDR3 sequences, with roughly 24% observed a single time. Study results and caveats: Tumor TCR diversity was below lymph nodes but above nontumor tissue. That most tumor T cells come from lymph nodes remained unproven. Findings are consistent with lymph node origin and intratumoral expansion of most tumor T cells. Luminal-like breast cancer showed significantly higher tumor–nontumor repertoire similarity than basal-like.

This TCR derives from a female donor with breast cancer. Some clones in this sample may be carry-over from other donors' samples. Input material: breast tumor tissue. This sequence joins TRBV5-4 and TRBJ2-1; 10 bases line up with TRBD1. CDR3 in amino acids: CASSTVPGTGDNEQFF. CDR3 DNA sequence: TGTGCCAGCAGCACCGTACCCGGGACAGGGGACAATGAGCAGTTCTTC.